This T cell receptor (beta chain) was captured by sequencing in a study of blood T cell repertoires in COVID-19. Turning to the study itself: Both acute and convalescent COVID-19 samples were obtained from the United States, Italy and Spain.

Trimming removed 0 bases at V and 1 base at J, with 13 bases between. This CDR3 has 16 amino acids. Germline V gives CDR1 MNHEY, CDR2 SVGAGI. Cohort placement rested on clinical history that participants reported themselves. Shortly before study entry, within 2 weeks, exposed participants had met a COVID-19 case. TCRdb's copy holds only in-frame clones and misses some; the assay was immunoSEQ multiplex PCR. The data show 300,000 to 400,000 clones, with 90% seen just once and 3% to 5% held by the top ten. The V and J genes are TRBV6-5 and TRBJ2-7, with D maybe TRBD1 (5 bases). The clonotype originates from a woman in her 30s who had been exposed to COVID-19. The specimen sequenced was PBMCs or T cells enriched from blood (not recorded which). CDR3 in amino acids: CASSYSPDTHSYEQYF. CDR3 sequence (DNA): TGTGCCAGCAGTTACTCCCCGGACACCCATTCCTACGAGCAGTACTTC.